These 17 T cell receptor beta chains were all obtained from the same sample, sequenced in a study of patients and donors after allogeneic stem cell transplantation. MiXCR, run by TCRdb on the RT-PCR reads, gives a single entry per CDR3 protein. The repertoire includes about 72,000 distinct CDR3 sequences, around a quarter of them detected once, and 26% sits in the top ten. The sample consisted of blood, either unsorted or a sorted T cell fraction (not recorded which). Source of these receptors: a human donor who was either an allogeneic HSCT recipient or a stem cell or donor lymphocyte infusion donor (not recorded which). It is not recorded whose cells these are; they may come from a transplant donor.

This sequence joins TRBV7-6 and TRBJ2-1, with D possibly TRBD2 on 6 matching bases. There are 17 residues in the CDR3. With 0 bases removed from V and 2 bases from J, the gap between germline ends came to 14 bases. Germline CDR1 is SGHVS and CDR2 is FNYEAQ. The CDR3 loop is CASSLALTRFPYNEQFF. In DNA form, the CDR3 reads TGTGCCAGCAGCTTAGCCCTGACTAGATTCCCCTACAATGAGCAGTTCTTC. The entire variable domain, with the rest obtained from reference TRBV7-6 and TRBJ2-1, is as follows: GAGVSQSPRYKVTKRGQDVALRCDPISGHVSLYWYRQALGQGPEFLTYFNYEAQQDKSGLPNDRFSAERPEGSISTLTIQRTEQRDSAMYRCASSLALTRFPYNEQFFGPGTRLTVL.

In the case of this clonotype: The junction departs from the called germline gene at one end, perhaps through a read error. J is TRBJ1-2 and V is TRBV10-3, with D possibly matching TRBD1 (5 bases). The CDR3 is made up of 14 amino acids. CDR1 is ENHRY and CDR2 is SYGVKD in the germline V gene. CDR3 sequence: CDISEGPGSYGYTF. The CDR3 DNA reads as TGTGACATCAGTGAGGGTCCAGGGTCCTATGGCTACACCTTC.

This clonotype was counted between two and nine times. This rearrangement joins TRBV20-1 to TRBJ1-3; the D gene is possibly TRBD1 (5 bases). The CDR3 consists of 14 residues. V lost 6 bases, J lost 0 bases, and 12 bases lay in between. Germline V gives CDR1 DFQATT, CDR2 SNEGSKA (reference sequence). CDR3 in amino acids: CSAPLTDSGNTIYF. Here the CDR3 DNA reads TGCAGTGCCCCCCTGACAGACTCTGGAAACACCATATATTTT.

This clonotype was seen a handful of times. The chain is built from TRBV15 and TRBJ1-6; no definite D call. The V end was cut by 1 base, the J end by 5 bases, with 9 bases between. Germline CDR1 is LNHNV and CDR2 is YYDKDF (reference sequence). CDR3 length equals 15 residues. The CDR3 nucleotides are TGTGCCACCAGCAGAGTCCAGATAAATAATTCACCCCTCCACTTT. Its protein product is CATSRVQINNSPLHF.

This chain links TRBV9 with TRBJ1-2, with TRBD1 identical over 7 bases. J lost 5 bases, V lost 0 bases, and 10 bases had no gene match. The CDR3 has 16 amino acids. Germline-derived CDR1 and CDR2 are SGDLS and YYNGEE. The CDR3 region is CASSVASTGNGYGYTF. The CDR3 coding sequence is TGTGCCAGCAGCGTAGCTTCGACAGGGAATGGTTATGGCTACACCTTC.

The chain couples TRBV20-1 to TRBJ2-1, with D possibly TRBD2 on 5 matching bases. Between the trimmed V and J ends, which lost 3 bases and 5 bases, there was a span of 8 bases. This CDR3 has 12 residues. Germline CDR1 and CDR2: DFQATT and SNEGSKA (reference sequence). The CDR3 spells CSARRVNNEQFF. CDR3 coding DNA: TGCAGTGCTAGGAGGGTTAACAATGAGCAGTTCTTC.

The chain recombines TRBV18 with TRBJ1-1, with D maybe TRBD1 (5 bases). V lost 2 bases, J lost 5 bases, and 9 bases lay in between. CDR3 length equals 13 residues. The germline V gene encodes CDR1 KGHSH and CDR2 LQKENI. The CDR3 DNA follows: TGTGCCAGCTCACCAAACCCAGGGACTGAAGCTTTCTTT. This gives the protein CASSPNPGTEAFF. The whole variable domain, filled in from reference TRBV18 and TRBJ1-1, reads NAGVMQNPRHLVRRRGQEARLRCSPMKGHSHVYWYRQLPEEGLKFMVYLQKENIIDESGMPKERFSAEFPKEGPSILRIQQVVRGDSAAYFCASSPNPGTEAFFGQGTRLTVV.

The J gene is TRBJ1-1, the V gene TRBV12-3 or TRBV12-4, with a possible D match to TRBD1 (5 bases). CDR3 length: 11 amino acids. With 5 bases removed from V and 6 bases from J, the gap between germline ends came to 7 bases. The DNA for the CDR3 is TGTGCCAGCAGTGGGGGACCTGAAGCTTTCTTT. Its translation is CASSGGPEAFF.

The chain combines TRBV3-1 with TRBJ1-5; unclear D gene. The length of the CDR3 is 12 residues. Trimming cost V 6 bases and J 6 bases, with 9 bases left between them. Germline lookup yields CDR1 LGHDT and CDR2 YNNKEL (reference sequence). For the CDR3, the DNA is TGTGCCAGCAGTTTCGATGGTCAGCCCCAGCATTTT. Its protein product is CASSFDGQPQHF.

In its sample, this clonotype was seen a few times. The chain couples TRBV7-9 to TRBJ2-7; D possibly corresponds to TRBD1 (6 bases). This CDR3 is 14 amino acids long. The germline V gene encodes CDR1 SEHNR and CDR2 FQNEAQ (reference sequence). Trimming took 3 bases from V and 0 from J, leaving 9 bases between them. The CDR3 loop reads CASSFAGDSYEQYF. CDR3 coding DNA: TGTGCCAGCAGCTTCGCAGGGGACTCCTACGAGCAGTACTTC.

This sequence joins TRBV14 and TRBJ1-2; D is perhaps TRBD1 (6 bases). The germline CDR1 and CDR2 sequences are SGHDN and FVKESK. The ends were cut back, 1 base at V and 4 bases at J, with 13 bases in the middle. The CDR3 has 15 residues. CDR3 amino acids: CASSQAADSPYGYTF. The CDR3 bases are TGTGCCAGCAGCCAAGCCGCGGACAGCCCCTATGGCTACACCTTC.

The chain recombines TRBV30 with TRBJ1-5; weak D call: TRBD1 (5 bases). This CDR3 has 13 amino acids. The V end lost 3 bases, the J end lost 3 bases, and 9 bases lay between the germline ends. The germline CDR1 and CDR2 sequences are GTSNPN and SVGIG (reference sequence). In DNA form, the CDR3 reads TGTGCCTGGAGAGGGGACCCCAATCAGCCCCAGCATTTT. Translation gives CAWRGDPNQPQHF.

The rearrangement links TRBV12-3 or TRBV12-4 to TRBJ2-1; TRBD2 is a possible D gene (6 bases). V lost 0 bases to trimming and J lost 6 bases, with 12 bases between them. The CDR3 totals 15 residues. The CDR3 region is CASSLALAYINEQFF. For the CDR3, the DNA is TGTGCCAGCAGTTTAGCACTAGCCTATATCAATGAGCAGTTCTTC.

This clonotype was detected a few times. J is TRBJ1-1 and V is TRBV27; D unresolved. Trimming shortened V by 1 base and J by 0 bases, and 9 bases separated the two germline ends. Germline loops: CDR1 MNHEY, CDR2 SMNVEV (reference sequence). This CDR3 comprises 15 residues. The DNA of the CDR3 is TGTGCCAGCAGTTTATTGGGTCGGCTGAACACTGAAGCTTTCTTT. Translating gives CASSLLGRLNTEAFF.

Written as DNA, the CDR3 is TGCAGTGCTAGAGTACAGTTTGGAAACACCATATATTTT. Translation: CSARVQFGNTIYF. The V gene is TRBV20-1, the J gene TRBJ1-3; D not resolved. V gave up 1 base and J gave up 3 bases, with 7 bases separating them. This CDR3 has 13 amino acids. CDR1 and CDR2 from the germline V gene are DFQATT and SNEGSKA (reference sequence).

The V gene is TRBV27, the J gene TRBJ2-7; 11 bases match TRBD2. After removal of 3 bases from V and 5 bases from J, the junction contained 6 bases not matched to a gene. The CDR3 is 15 amino acids. The germline CDR1 and CDR2 sequences are MNHEY and SMNVEV (reference sequence). The CDR3 protein is CASSFLAGGSDEQYF. The CDR3 bases are TGTGCCAGCAGTTTTCTAGCGGGGGGTTCGGACGAGCAGTACTTC.

This clonotype was seen more than once but under ten times. The V call is TRBV20-1, the J call TRBJ1-2, with D tentatively TRBD1 (5 bases). This CDR3 has 19 residues. Germline loops: CDR1 DFQATT, CDR2 SNEGSKA (reference sequence). V gave up 0 bases and J gave up 0 bases, with 23 bases separating them. CDR3 region: CSARDLSGTASSTNYGYTF. The DNA for the CDR3 is TGCAGTGCTAGAGACCTGTCCGGGACGGCTTCCTCAACTAACTATGGCTACACCTTC.